What follows describes a single TCR beta chain. The sample comes from a study of molecular identifiers for immune sequencing clone quantification. Whole-study context: In replicates, the authors split RNA from about 20,000 or 100,000 naive CD8 cells five ways and sequenced four.

TCRdb processed the PCR reads anew with MiXCR; each CDR3 protein has one entry. The repertoire holds about 640,000 distinct CDR3 sequences, with about 20% as singletons. Naive CD8 T cell sorting was performed on the CD8+CD4-CCR7+CD45RA+ phenotype. V was shortened by 4 bases and J by 0 bases, with 13 bases between the two germline ends. This CDR3 spans 16 amino acids. Germline assignment: CDR1 SGDLS and CDR2 YYNGEE. The chain carries TRBV9 and TRBJ2-2, with D perhaps matching TRBD2 (5 bases). This sequence originates from a human donor in good health. Some libraries in this study had Jurkat cell RNA spiked in. The sequencing input was naive CD8+ T cells from blood, with Jurkat cell RNA spiked in. Indicated subset: FACS-sorted CD8+CD4-CCR7+CD45RA+ naive T cells. This CDR3 is CASSPPAAPNTGELFF. The CDR3 DNA reads TGTGCCAGCAGCCCCCCAGCGGCCCCGAACACCGGGGAGCTGTTTTTT. Based on the CDR3 plus reference TRBV9 and TRBJ2-2, the full variable domain is DSGVTQTPKHLITATGQRVTLRCSPRSGDLSVYWYQQSLDQGLQFLIQYYNGEERAKGNILERFSAQQFPDLHSELNLSSLELGDSALYFCASSPPAAPNTGELFFGEGSRLTVL.